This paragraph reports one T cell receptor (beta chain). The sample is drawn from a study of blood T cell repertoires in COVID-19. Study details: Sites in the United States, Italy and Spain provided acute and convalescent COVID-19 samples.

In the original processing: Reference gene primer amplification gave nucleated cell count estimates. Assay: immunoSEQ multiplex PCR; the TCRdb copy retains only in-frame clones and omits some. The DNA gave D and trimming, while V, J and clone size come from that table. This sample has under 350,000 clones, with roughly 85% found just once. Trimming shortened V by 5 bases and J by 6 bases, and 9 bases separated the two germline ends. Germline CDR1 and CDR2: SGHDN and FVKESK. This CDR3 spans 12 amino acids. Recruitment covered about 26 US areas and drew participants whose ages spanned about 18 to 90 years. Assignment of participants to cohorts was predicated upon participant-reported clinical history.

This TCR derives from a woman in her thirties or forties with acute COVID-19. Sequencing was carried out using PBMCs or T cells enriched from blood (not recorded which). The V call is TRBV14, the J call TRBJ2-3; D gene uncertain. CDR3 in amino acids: CASSYKSDTQYF. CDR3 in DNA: TGTGCCAGCAGCTACAAGTCGGATACGCAGTATTTT.